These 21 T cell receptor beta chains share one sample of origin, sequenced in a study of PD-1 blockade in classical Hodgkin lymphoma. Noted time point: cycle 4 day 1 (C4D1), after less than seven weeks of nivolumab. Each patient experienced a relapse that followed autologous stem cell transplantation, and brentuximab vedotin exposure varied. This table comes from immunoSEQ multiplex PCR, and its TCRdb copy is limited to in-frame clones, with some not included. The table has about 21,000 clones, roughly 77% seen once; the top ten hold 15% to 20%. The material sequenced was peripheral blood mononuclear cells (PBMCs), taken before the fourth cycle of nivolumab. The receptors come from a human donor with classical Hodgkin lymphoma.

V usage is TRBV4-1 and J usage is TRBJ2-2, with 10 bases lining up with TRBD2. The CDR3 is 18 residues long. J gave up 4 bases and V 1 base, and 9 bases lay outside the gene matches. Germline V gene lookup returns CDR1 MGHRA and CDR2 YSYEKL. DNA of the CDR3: TGCGCCAGCAGCCAAGGGGGGCTAGCGGGAGTAGGCACCGGGGAGCTGTTTTTT. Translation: CASSQGGLAGVGTGELFF.

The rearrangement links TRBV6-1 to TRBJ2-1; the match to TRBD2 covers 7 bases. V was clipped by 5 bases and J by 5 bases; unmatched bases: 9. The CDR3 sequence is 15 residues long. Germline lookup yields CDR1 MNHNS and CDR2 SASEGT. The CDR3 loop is CASSSGGAGDNEQFF. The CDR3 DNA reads TGTGCCAGCAGTAGCGGCGGCGCGGGAGACAATGAGCAGTTCTTC.

The CDR3 nucleotides are TGTGCCAGCAGCTCCCTAGCGGGAAGTAGCGATGAGCAGTTCTTC. Protein product: CASSSLAGSSDEQFF. The rearrangement joins TRBV7-9 to TRBJ2-1; 9 bases match TRBD2. The CDR3 is 15 amino acids. CDR1 and CDR2 from the germline V gene are SEHNR and FQNEAQ (reference sequence). The J segment lost 8 bases and the V segment lost 4 bases, leaving 9 bases of the junction unmatched.

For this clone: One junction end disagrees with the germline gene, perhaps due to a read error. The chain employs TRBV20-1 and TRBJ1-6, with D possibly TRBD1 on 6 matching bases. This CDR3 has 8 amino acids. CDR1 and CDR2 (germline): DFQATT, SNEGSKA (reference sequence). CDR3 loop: CSARQGGF. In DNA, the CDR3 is TGCAGTGCTAGGCAAGGGGGCTTT.

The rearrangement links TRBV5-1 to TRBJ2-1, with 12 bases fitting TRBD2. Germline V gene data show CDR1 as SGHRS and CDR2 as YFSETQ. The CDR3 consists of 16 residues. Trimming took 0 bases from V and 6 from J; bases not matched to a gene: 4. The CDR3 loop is CASSLGTSGDRNEQFF. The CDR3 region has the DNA TGCGCCAGCAGCTTGGGGACTAGCGGGGACCGCAATGAGCAGTTCTTC.

DNA of the CDR3: TGCGCCAGCAGCTTCACAGGGAGCGACTCTGGCTACACCTTC. Protein sequence: CASSFTGSDSGYTF. V is TRBV5-1 and J is TRBJ1-2; weak D call: TRBD1 (6 bases). V lost 2 bases and J lost 7, with 15 bases in between. The germline gives CDR1 SGHRS, CDR2 YFSETQ. The CDR3 has 14 amino acids.

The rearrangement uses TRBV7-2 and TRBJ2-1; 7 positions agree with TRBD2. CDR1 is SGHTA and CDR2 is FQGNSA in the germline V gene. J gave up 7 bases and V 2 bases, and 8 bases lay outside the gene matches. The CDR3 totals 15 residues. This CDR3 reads CASSLFGGSRNEQFF. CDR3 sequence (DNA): TGTGCCAGCAGCTTATTCGGCGGGAGCAGAAATGAGCAGTTCTTC.

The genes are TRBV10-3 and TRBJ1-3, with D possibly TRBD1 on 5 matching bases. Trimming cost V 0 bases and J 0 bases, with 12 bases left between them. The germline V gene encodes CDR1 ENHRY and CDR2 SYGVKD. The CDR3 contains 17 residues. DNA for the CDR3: TGTGCCATCAGTGAGTCTCTACTGACAGACTCTGGAAACACCATATATTTT. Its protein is CAISESLLTDSGNTIYF.

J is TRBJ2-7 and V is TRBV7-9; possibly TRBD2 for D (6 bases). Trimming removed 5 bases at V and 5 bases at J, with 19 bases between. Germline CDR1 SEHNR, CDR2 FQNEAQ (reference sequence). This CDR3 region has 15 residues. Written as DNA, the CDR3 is TGTGCCAGCAGCCCGCCCGGGACTCCCTGGGACGAGCAGTACTTC. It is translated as CASSPPGTPWDEQYF.

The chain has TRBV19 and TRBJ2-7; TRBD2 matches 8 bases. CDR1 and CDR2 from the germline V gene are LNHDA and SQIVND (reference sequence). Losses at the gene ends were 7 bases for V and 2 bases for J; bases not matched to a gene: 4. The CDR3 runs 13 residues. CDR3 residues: CASNPGLAYEQYF. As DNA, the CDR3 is TGTGCCAGTAATCCGGGACTAGCCTACGAGCAGTACTTC. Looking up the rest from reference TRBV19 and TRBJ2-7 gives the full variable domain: DGGITQSPKYLFRKEGQNVTLSCEQNLNHDAMYWYRQDPGQGLRLIYYSQIVNDFQKGDIAEGYSVSREKKESFPLTVTSAQKNPTAFYLCASNPGLAYEQYFGPGTRLTVT.

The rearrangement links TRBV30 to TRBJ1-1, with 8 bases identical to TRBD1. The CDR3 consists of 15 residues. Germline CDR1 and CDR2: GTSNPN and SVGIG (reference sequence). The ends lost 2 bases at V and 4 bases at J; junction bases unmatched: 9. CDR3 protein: CAWSRDPGGGTEAFF. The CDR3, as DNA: TGTGCCTGGAGTCGAGACCCAGGGGGCGGCACTGAAGCTTTCTTT.

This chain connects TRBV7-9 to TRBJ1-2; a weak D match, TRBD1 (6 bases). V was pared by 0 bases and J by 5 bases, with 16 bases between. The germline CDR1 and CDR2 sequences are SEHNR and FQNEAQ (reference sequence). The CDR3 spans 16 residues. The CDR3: CASSLASTGARYGYTF. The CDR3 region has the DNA TGTGCCAGCAGCTTAGCAAGCACGGGGGCGCGGTATGGCTACACCTTC.

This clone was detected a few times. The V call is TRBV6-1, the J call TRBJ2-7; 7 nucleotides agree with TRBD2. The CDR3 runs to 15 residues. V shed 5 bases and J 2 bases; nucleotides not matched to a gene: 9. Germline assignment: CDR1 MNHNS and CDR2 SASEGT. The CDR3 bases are TGTGCCAGCAGTCGGGGGGTATCCGGGCCCTACGAGCAGTACTTC. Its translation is CASSRGVSGPYEQYF.

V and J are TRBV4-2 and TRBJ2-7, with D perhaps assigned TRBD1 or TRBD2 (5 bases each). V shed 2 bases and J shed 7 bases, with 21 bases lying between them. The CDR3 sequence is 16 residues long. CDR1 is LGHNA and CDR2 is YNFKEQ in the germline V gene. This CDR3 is CASSQRPGTPHREQYF. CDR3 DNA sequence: TGTGCCAGCAGCCAACGCCCCGGGACCCCCCACCGGGAGCAGTACTTC.

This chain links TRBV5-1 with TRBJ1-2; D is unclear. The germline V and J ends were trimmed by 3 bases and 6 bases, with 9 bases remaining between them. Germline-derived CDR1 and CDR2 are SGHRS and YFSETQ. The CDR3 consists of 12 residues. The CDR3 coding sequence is TGCGCCAGCAGCTCCCAGGACCATGGCTACACCTTC. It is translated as CASSSQDHGYTF.

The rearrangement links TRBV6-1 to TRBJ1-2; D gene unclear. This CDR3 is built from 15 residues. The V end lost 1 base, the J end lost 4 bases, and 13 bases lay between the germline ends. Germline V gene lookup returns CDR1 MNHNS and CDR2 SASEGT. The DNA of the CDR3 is TGTGCCAGCAGTGAAGTTGGGGTGACGGCCTATGGCTACACCTTC. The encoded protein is CASSEVGVTAYGYTF.

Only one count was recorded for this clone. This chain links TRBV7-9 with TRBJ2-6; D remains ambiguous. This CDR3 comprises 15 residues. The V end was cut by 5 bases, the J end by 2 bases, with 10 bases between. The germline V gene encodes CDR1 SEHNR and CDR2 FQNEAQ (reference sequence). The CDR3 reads CASSPGQPGANVLTF. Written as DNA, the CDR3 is TGTGCCAGCAGCCCCGGCCAACCTGGGGCCAACGTCCTGACTTTC.

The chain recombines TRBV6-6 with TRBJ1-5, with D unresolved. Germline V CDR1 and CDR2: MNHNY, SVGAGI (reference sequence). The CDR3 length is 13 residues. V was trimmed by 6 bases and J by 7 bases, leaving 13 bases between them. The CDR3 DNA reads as TGTGCCAGCAGCTCGGACTCTGAGCAGCCCCAGCATTTT. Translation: CASSSDSEQPQHF.

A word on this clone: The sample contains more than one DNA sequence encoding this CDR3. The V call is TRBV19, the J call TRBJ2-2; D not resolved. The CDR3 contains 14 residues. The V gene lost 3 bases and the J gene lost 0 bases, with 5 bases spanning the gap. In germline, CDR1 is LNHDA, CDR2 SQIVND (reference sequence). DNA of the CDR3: TGTGCCAGTAGTATCGCCGCGAACACCGGGGAGCTGTTTTTT. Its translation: CASSIAANTGELFF.

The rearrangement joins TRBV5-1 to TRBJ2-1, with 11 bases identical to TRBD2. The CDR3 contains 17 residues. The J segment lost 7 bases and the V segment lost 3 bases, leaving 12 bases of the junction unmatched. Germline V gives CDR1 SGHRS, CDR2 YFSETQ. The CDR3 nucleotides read TGCGCCAGCAGCTGGGCCCCTACTAGCGGGAGCCCTAATGAGCAGTTCTTC. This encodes CASSWAPTSGSPNEQFF.

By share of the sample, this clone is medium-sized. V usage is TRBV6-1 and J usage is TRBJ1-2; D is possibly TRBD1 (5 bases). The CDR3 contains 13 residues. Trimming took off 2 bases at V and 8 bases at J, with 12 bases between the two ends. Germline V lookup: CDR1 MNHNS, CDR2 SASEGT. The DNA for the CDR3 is TGTGCCAGCAGTGAACGAGGGACTGGGGGCTACACCTTC. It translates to CASSERGTGGYTF.